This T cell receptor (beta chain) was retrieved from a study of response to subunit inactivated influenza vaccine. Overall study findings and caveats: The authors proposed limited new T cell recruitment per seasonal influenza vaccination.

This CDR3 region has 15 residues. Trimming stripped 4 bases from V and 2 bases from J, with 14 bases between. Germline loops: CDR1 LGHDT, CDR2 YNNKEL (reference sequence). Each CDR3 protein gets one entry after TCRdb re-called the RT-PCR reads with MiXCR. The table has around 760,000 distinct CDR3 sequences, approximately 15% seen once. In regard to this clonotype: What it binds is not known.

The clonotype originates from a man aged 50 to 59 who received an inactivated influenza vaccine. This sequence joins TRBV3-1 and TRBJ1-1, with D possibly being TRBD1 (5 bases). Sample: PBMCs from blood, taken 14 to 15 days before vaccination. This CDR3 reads CASSPRDLSNTEAFF. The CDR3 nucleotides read TGTGCCAGCAGCCCCCGGGACTTAAGCAACACTGAAGCTTTCTTT.